This T cell receptor beta chain appears in the sequencing data of a study of shared clonotypes between healthy human individuals. Study results and caveats: Incompleteness in sorted-subset sequencing, despite large depth, was shown by rarefaction.

The donors were adults (healthy and HIV-negative) with no recent acute infections or vaccinations. Genomic DNA per cell subset filled all wells of several immunoSEQ plates. Sorted-subset replicate PCRs used around 220 ng DNA, approximately 27,000 T cell genomes. The repertoire was sequenced with immunoSEQ multiplex PCR; TCRdb's copy has only in-frame clones and lacks some. The sample contains 600,000 to 750,000 clones, around 70% of which appear only once. The V end lost 5 bases, the J end lost 6 bases, and 25 bases lay between the germline ends. The length of the CDR3 is 17 residues. The count of this clone is one. As yet, its antigen is unknown.

This clonotype was obtained from a woman aged 25 to 39 in good health. This rearrangement joins TRBV7-1 to TRBJ1-2; D is unclear. TRBV7-1 is identified as an open reading frame with a role that is uncertain. The sequenced sample consisted of memory CD4+ T cells sorted from blood. As for subset: CD45RA-negative fraction. The CDR3 nucleotides are TGTGCCAGCAGCCTCGTGGTTAAGCCCTCCTTATCCCATGGCTACACCTTC. It codes for CASSLVVKPSLSHGYTF.